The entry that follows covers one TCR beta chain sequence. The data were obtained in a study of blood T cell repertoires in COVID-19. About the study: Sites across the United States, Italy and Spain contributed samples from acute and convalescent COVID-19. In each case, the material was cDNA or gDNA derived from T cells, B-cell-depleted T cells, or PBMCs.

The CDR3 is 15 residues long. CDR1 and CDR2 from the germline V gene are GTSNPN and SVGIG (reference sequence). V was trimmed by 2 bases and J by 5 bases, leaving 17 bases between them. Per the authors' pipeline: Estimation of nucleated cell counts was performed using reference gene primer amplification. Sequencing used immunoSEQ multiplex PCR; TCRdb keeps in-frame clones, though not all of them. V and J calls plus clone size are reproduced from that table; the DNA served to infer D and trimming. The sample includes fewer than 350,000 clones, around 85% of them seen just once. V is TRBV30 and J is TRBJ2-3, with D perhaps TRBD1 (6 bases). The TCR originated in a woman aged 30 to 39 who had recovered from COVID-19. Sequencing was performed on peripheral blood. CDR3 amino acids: CAWSSRTVHIDTQYF. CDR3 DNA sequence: TGTGCCTGGAGTTCCAGGACAGTTCACATAGATACGCAGTATTTT.